A single sample is the source of the 30 T cell receptor beta chains below, sequenced in a study of blood T cells in healthy people across ages. The use of a sample-barcoded 5' primer and a J-beta primer mix characterized a second PCR of about 6 to 11 cycles. Using its own MiXCR run on the 5' RACE reads, TCRdb lists one record per CDR3 protein. Here the sample spans roughly 1.9 million distinct CDR3 sequences, about two fifths being singletons. What was sequenced was blood. Receptor source: a human donor in good health.

The genes are TRBV7-3 and TRBJ2-5; maybe TRBD2 (6 bases). This CDR3 has 14 amino acids. The V and J ends lost 5 bases and 2 bases respectively, with 12 bases between them. The germline V gene encodes CDR1 SGHTA and CDR2 FQGTGA. CDR3 sequence reads: CASSEDGGQETQYF. In DNA form, the CDR3 reads TGTGCCAGCAGCGAGGACGGGGGACAAGAGACCCAGTACTTC. The full variable domain, its missing parts supplied by reference TRBV7-3 and TRBJ2-5, is GAGVSQTPSNKVTEKGKYVELRCDPISGHTALYWYRQSLGQGPEFLIYFQGTGAADDSGLPNDRFFAVRPEGSVSTLKIQRTERGDSAVYLCASSEDGGQETQYFGPGTRLLVL.

The chain combines TRBV29-1 with TRBJ1-5; TRBD1 might be the D (6 bases). CDR3 length equals 12 residues. Germline CDR1 is SQVTM and CDR2 is ANQGSEA. Trimming shortened V by 7 bases and J by 6 bases, and 13 bases separated the two germline ends. The CDR3 region is CSGGAEGQPQHF. CDR3 DNA sequence: TGCAGCGGGGGGGCAGAAGGTCAGCCCCAGCATTTT.

The rearrangement joins TRBV12-3 or TRBV12-4 to TRBJ1-2, with D possibly TRBD1 on 6 matching bases. The CDR3 consists of 14 residues. Trimming removed 1 base at V and 7 bases at J, with 13 bases between. The CDR3 spells CASSLGGGLSGYTF. In nucleotides, the CDR3 is TGTGCCAGCAGTTTAGGAGGGGGTCTGAGTGGCTACACCTTC.

This clonotype turned up a few times. This chain uses TRBV7-9 with TRBJ2-1; 12 bases line up with TRBD2. J lost 6 bases, V lost 3 bases, and 12 bases had no gene match. This CDR3 is 18 amino acids long. Germline V gene data show CDR1 as SEHNR and CDR2 as FQNEAQ (reference sequence). The CDR3 is CASSFSLFTSGGINEQFF. The CDR3 DNA follows: TGTGCCAGCAGCTTCTCTCTCTTCACTAGCGGGGGGATCAATGAGCAGTTCTTC.

This clonotype was counted many times. The J gene is TRBJ1-5, the V gene TRBV12-3 or TRBV12-4; 11 bases map to TRBD1. This CDR3 contains 16 residues. Trimming at V came to 5 bases and at J to 6 bases, leaving 9 bases not matched to a gene. The chain's CDR3 is CASSPPGQGVGQPQHF. The CDR3 DNA is TGTGCCAGCAGTCCCCCGGGACAGGGGGTAGGTCAGCCCCAGCATTTT.

About this clonotype itself: Mismatch with germline at one junction end may stem from a read error. This chain links TRBV20-1 with TRBJ1-2; possibly TRBD1 for D (5 bases). Germline-derived CDR1 and CDR2 are DFQATT and SNEGSKA (reference sequence). This CDR3 region has 13 residues. CDR3 amino acids: CSASNRLNHGYTF. CDR3 in DNA: TGCAGTGCTAGTAACAGGCTTAACCATGGCTACACCTTC.

Only a few counts were recorded for this clonotype. The chain carries TRBV3-1 and TRBJ2-1; D unresolved. CDR1 LGHDT and CDR2 YNNKEL come from the germline V gene (reference sequence). V was cut by 8 bases and J by 0 bases, with 8 bases left in between. CDR3 length: 13 amino acids. As DNA, the CDR3 is TGTGCCAGCTGGGATAGCTCCTACAATGAGCAGTTCTTC. Protein sequence: CASWDSSYNEQFF.

The chain is built from TRBV15 and TRBJ2-7; tentative D call: TRBD2 (5 bases). The CDR3 length is 12 residues. V gave up 3 bases and J gave up 7 bases, with 10 bases separating them. Germline V gene lookup returns CDR1 LNHNV and CDR2 YYDKDF (reference sequence). CDR3 residues: CATSRREREQYF. DNA for the CDR3: TGTGCCACCAGCAGGAGGGAGAGGGAGCAGTACTTC.

The chain is built from TRBV20-1 and TRBJ1-2; TRBD1 aligns across 9 bases. Germline CDR1 reads DFQATT; CDR2 reads SNEGSKA (reference sequence). The CDR3 consists of 17 residues. The V segment lost 0 bases and the J segment 5 bases; nucleotides outside the gene matches: 13. The CDR3 loop is CSARDHGDRGARYGYTF. The CDR3 DNA reads TGCAGTGCTAGAGATCACGGCGACAGGGGGGCGAGGTATGGCTACACCTTC.

In this sample, this clonotype turned up a few times. This chain uses TRBV5-1 with TRBJ2-5; D is perhaps TRBD1 (7 bases). The germline V gene has CDR1 SGHRS and CDR2 YFSETQ. The CDR3 totals 14 residues. V was pared by 7 bases and J by 5 bases, with 18 bases between. The CDR3 nucleotides are TGCGCCAGCGGATTGGAGGGGGCTTTGGAGACCCAGTACTTC. This translates into CASGLEGALETQYF.

This clonotype occurred a few times. V and J are TRBV5-1 and TRBJ2-3; TRBD1 is a possible D gene (6 bases). The CDR3 runs to 16 residues. Trimming removed 5 bases from V and 4 bases from J, with 20 bases in between. CDR1 is SGHRS, CDR2 YFSETQ, per germline. The CDR3 DNA follows: TGCGCCAGCAGTTCTGGACAGAAGATGATCGCAGATACGCAGTATTTT. This translates into CASSSGQKMIADTQYF.

This chain's CDR3 is CASSYMIPTYEQYF. CDR3 bases: TGTGCCAGCAGTTACATGATACCGACCTACGAGCAGTACTTC. The V and J genes are TRBV6-2 or TRBV6-3 and TRBJ2-7; D gene unclear. The V gene lost 2 bases and the J gene lost 2 bases, with 10 bases spanning the gap. This CDR3 is built from 14 residues. Germline assignment: CDR1 MNHEY and CDR2 SVGEGT.

On this clonotype: A much larger clone differs by one base, so this may be a read error. The rearrangement links TRBV27 to TRBJ2-7; D unresolved. Per germline, CDR1 MNHEY and CDR2 SMNVEV (reference sequence). The CDR3 sequence is 14 residues long. Here the CDR3 reads CASSLGRHSYEQDF. The CDR3 DNA reads TGTGCCAGCAGTTTAGGACGGCACTCCTACGAGCAGGACTTC.

This clonotype was seen a few times. This chain links TRBV5-1 with TRBJ1-1; maybe TRBD1 (6 bases). The CDR3 length is 18 residues. The germline V gene has CDR1 SGHRS and CDR2 YFSETQ. V was pared by 0 bases and J by 0 bases, with 18 bases between. This CDR3 is CASSLGGDQGKVNTEAFF. The CDR3 DNA reads TGCGCCAGCAGCTTGGGGGGGGACCAGGGGAAGGTGAACACTGAAGCTTTCTTT.

V is TRBV29-1 and J is TRBJ1-2; D remains unclear. Trimming stripped 7 bases from V and 4 bases from J, with 13 bases between. This CDR3 is 12 amino acids long. The germline V gene encodes CDR1 SQVTM and CDR2 ANQGSEA. The CDR3 DNA is TGCAGCGCGGGAGCGGTCGCCTATGGCTACACCTTC. Translated: CSAGAVAYGYTF.

This clonotype was seen more than once but under ten times. The CDR3 reads CAISDEGYTF. In DNA form, the CDR3 reads TGTGCCATCAGTGATGAAGGCTACACCTTC. This chain joins TRBV10-3 and TRBJ1-2; D remains ambiguous. CDR1 is ENHRY and CDR2 is SYGVKD in the germline V gene. V lost 3 bases, J lost 8 bases, and 4 bases lay in between. The CDR3 contains 10 residues.

The chain recombines TRBV6-1 with TRBJ1-5; no clear D gene. Trimming pared 4 bases from V and 0 bases from J, leaving 10 bases between. In germline, CDR1 is MNHNS, CDR2 SASEGT. The CDR3 extends over 15 amino acids. Written as DNA, the CDR3 is TGTGCCAGCAGTGGGAACACCTATAGCAATCAGCCCCAGCATTTT. Translating it yields CASSGNTYSNQPQHF.

This clonotype came up a few times. The chain joins TRBV7-8 to TRBJ1-4; D ambiguous. Germline CDR1 and CDR2: SGHVS and FQNEAQ. This CDR3 has 14 amino acids. V was trimmed by 1 base and J by 8 bases, leaving 11 bases between them. The CDR3 DNA reads as TGTGCCAGCAGCTTAGATCGGTTTGGGGAAAAACTGTTTTTT. It is translated as CASSLDRFGEKLFF.

The chain is built from TRBV7-2 and TRBJ2-1; TRBD2 agrees at 9 bases. Germline CDR1 SGHTA, CDR2 FQGNSA. V lost 6 bases and J lost 2; bases outside the gene matches: 11. The CDR3 has 17 residues. CDR3 coding DNA: TGTGCCAGCAGTTCTAAGCGGGGGGAAGCCCCCTACAATGAGCAGTTCTTC. The encoded protein is CASSSKRGEAPYNEQFF. Drawing the rest from reference TRBV7-2 and TRBJ2-1, the complete variable domain is GAGVSQSPSNKVTEKGKDVELRCDPISGHTALYWYRQSLGQGLEFLIYFQGNSAPDKSGLPSDRFSAERTGGSVSTLTIQRTQQEDSAVYLCASSSKRGEAPYNEQFFGPGTRLTVL.

This clonotype has a single count. The rearrangement links TRBV5-1 to TRBJ2-1; D remains ambiguous. The CDR3 length is 15 residues. Germline CDR1 reads SGHRS; CDR2 reads YFSETQ. V lost 4 bases and J lost 0, with 11 bases in between. CDR3 in amino acids: CASSPIRSSYNEQFF. In nucleotides, the CDR3 is TGCGCCAGCAGCCCGATAAGGAGCTCCTACAATGAGCAGTTCTTC.

The chain combines TRBV12-3 or TRBV12-4 with TRBJ2-3, with TRBD2 identical over 10 bases. The CDR3 sequence is 15 residues long. V trimming: 4 bases; J trimming: 2 bases; junction bases outside the gene matches: 3. The DNA for the CDR3 is TGTGCCAGCAGTTGGACTAGCGGCCACACAGATACGCAGTATTTT. Its translation is CASSWTSGHTDTQYF.

This clonotype was picked up a small number of times. The CDR3 loop is CASSLGDRGSEQYF. The CDR3 region has the DNA TGTGCCAGCAGCTTAGGAGACAGGGGAAGCGAGCAGTACTTC. This chain joins TRBV7-2 and TRBJ2-7; 8 bases are shared with TRBD1. This CDR3 has 14 residues. V lost 1 base to trimming and J lost 6 bases; unmatched junction nucleotides: 5. The germline V gene encodes CDR1 SGHTA and CDR2 FQGNSA.

The gene calls are TRBV28 and TRBJ1-5, with 8 bases fitting TRBD1. V trimming: 2 bases; J trimming: 3 bases; junction bases outside the gene matches: 9. The length of the CDR3 is 17 residues. Germline CDR1 is MDHEN and CDR2 is SYDVKM. The CDR3 here is CASSLLKAGQVNQPQHF. The DNA of the CDR3 is TGTGCCAGCAGTTTACTTAAAGCGGGACAGGTCAATCAGCCCCAGCATTTT.

The chain has TRBV5-5 and TRBJ1-5; D is unclear. Germline V gene sequence: CDR1 SGHKS, CDR2 YYEKEE (reference sequence). With 1 base removed from V and 3 bases from J, the gap between germline ends came to 8 bases. CDR3 length: 14 amino acids. CDR3 region: CASSLTEYNQPQHF. DNA of the CDR3: TGTGCCAGCAGCTTGACAGAATACAATCAGCCCCAGCATTTT. Supplemented by reference TRBV5-5 and TRBJ1-5, the full variable domain reads DAGVTQSPTHLIKTRGQQVTLRCSPISGHKSVSWYQQVLGQGPQFIFQYYEKEERGRGNFPDRFSARQFPNYSSELNVNALLLGDSALYLCASSLTEYNQPQHFGDGTRLSIL.

The J gene is TRBJ2-7, the V gene TRBV6-2 or TRBV6-3; D gene uncertain. CDR3 size: 13 residues. Germline V lookup: CDR1 MNHEY, CDR2 SVGEGT. Trimming removed 3 bases at V and 2 bases at J, with 8 bases between. This CDR3 is CASSYVRAYEQYF. The DNA for the CDR3 is TGTGCCAGCAGTTATGTTCGAGCCTACGAGCAGTACTTC.

Comment on this clonotype: An end of the junction does not agree with germline; a read error may underlie this. The rearrangement uses TRBV5-1 and TRBJ2-6, with a weak D call TRBD1 (6 bases). CDR1 and CDR2 (germline): SGHRS, YFSETQ. CDR3 length equals 17 residues. CDR3 DNA: TGCACCAGCAGCGCGACCCCGGGACAATATGGCCCCAACGTCCTGACTTTC. Protein product: CTSSATPGQYGPNVLTF.

V and J are TRBV6-1 and TRBJ1-1; D not certain. Germline V lookup: CDR1 MNHNS, CDR2 SASEGT. V lost 6 bases and J 0 bases, leaving 23 bases between the germline ends. The CDR3 loop spans 18 amino acids. The chain's CDR3 is CASSRNNNKGQVNTEAFF. CDR3 in DNA: TGTGCCAGCAGCCGGAATAACAATAAAGGGCAGGTGAACACTGAAGCTTTCTTT.

This clonotype showed up just a few times. The CDR3 nucleotides read TGCGCCAGCAGCTTGGGGCCGGCGGGAAATGAGCAGTTCTTC. Translating it yields CASSLGPAGNEQFF. The rearrangement links TRBV5-1 to TRBJ2-1; the D gene is possibly TRBD2 (6 bases). Between the trimmed V and J ends, which lost 0 bases and 7 bases, there was a span of 11 bases. Germline V CDR1 and CDR2: SGHRS, YFSETQ. The CDR3 runs to 14 residues.

This clonotype has more than one count but fewer than ten. The CDR3 protein is CASRPPLGTEAFF. In nucleotides, the CDR3 is TGTGCCAGCAGGCCCCCGCTCGGCACTGAAGCTTTCTTT. The chain couples TRBV6-1 to TRBJ1-1; no clear D. The CDR3 covers 13 residues. V was pared by 6 bases and J by 4 bases, with 12 bases between. Germline-derived CDR1 and CDR2 are MNHNS and SASEGT.

The rearrangement uses TRBV7-9 and TRBJ1-2, with 8 nucleotides matching TRBD1. Germline lookup yields CDR1 SEHNR and CDR2 FQNEAQ (reference sequence). V lost 4 bases and J lost 3; bases outside the gene matches: 4. The length of the CDR3 is 14 residues. CDR3 sequence: CASSSGGDHYGYTF. In nucleotides, the CDR3 is TGTGCCAGCAGCTCAGGGGGCGATCACTATGGCTACACCTTC.